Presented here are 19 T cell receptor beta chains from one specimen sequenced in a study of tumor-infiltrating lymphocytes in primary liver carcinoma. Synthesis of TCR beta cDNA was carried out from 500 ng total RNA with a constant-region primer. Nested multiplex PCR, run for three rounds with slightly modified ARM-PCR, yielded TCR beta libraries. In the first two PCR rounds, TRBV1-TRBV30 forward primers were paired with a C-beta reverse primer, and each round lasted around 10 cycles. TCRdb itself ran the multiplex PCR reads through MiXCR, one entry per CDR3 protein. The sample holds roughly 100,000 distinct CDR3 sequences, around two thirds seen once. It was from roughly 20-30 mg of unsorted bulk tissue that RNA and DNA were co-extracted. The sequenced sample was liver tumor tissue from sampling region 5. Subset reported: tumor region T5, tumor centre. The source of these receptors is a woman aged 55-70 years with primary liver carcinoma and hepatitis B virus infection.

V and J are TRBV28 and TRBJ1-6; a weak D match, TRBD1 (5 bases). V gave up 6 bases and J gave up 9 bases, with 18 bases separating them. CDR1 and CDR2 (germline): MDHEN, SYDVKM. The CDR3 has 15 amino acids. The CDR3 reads CASSPSGARLSPLHF. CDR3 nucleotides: TGTGCCAGCAGCCCCTCCGGGGCCAGGCTTTCACCCCTCCACTTT.

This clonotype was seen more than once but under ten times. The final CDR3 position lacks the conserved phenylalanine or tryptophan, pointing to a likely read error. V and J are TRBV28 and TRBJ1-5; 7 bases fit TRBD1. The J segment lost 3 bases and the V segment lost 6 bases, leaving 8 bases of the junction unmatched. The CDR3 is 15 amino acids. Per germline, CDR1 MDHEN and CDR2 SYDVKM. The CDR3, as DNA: TGTGCCAGCAGGTTTTCAGGGGGTAACAATCAGCCCCAGCATCTT. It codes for CASRFSGGNNQPQHL.

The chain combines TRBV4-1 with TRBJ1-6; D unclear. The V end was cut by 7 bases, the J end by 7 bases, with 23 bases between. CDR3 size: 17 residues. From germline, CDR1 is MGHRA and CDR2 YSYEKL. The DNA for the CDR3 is TGCGCCAGCAACCGAGTTAGTGGCGGGCTTTCCAATTCACCCCTCCACTTT. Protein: CASNRVSGGLSNSPLHF.

The CDR3 DNA is TGTGCCAGCAGCTTGGAATCGGGGCTAGCGGACACAGATACGCAGTATTTT. This encodes CASSLESGLADTDTQYF. The V and J genes are TRBV11-3 and TRBJ2-3; 7 nucleotides match TRBD2. The CDR3 runs 17 residues. J lost 2 bases, V lost 3 bases, and 11 bases had no gene match. Germline lookup yields CDR1 SGHNT and CDR2 YENEEA.

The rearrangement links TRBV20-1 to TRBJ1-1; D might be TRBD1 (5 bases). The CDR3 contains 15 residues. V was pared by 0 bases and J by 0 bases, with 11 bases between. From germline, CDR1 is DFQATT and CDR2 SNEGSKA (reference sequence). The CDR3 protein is CSARDWGRMNTEAFF. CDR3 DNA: TGCAGTGCTAGAGATTGGGGCAGGATGAACACTGAAGCTTTCTTT.

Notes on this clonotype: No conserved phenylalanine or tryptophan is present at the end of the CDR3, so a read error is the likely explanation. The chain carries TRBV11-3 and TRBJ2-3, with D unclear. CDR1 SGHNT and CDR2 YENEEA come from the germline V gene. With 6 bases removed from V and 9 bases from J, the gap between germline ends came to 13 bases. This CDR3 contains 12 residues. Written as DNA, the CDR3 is TGTGCCAGCAGACCGTTCGGCGACACGCAGTATCTT. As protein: CASRPFGDTQYL.

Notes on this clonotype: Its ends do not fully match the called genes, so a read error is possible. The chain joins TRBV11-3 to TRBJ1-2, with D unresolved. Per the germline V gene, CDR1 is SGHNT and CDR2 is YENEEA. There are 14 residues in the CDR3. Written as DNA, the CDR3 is TGTTCCAGCAGCTACACTGCCAGCCTCGGGGGCTACACCTTC. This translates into CSSSYTASLGGYTF.

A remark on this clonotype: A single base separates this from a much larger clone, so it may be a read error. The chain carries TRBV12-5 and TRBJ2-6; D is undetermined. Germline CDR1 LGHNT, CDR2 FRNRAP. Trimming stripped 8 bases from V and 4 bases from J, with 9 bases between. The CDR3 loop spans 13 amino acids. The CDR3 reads CASSGLGANVLTF. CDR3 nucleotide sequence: TGTGCTAGTTCCGGGTTAGGGGCCAACGTCCTGACTTTC.

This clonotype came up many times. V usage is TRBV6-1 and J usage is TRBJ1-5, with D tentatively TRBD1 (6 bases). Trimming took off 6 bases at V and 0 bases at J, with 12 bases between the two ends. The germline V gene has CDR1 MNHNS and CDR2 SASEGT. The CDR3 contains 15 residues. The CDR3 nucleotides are TGTGCCAGCAGGAAAGACAGGTCTAGCAATCAGCCCCAGCATTTT. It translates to CASRKDRSSNQPQHF.

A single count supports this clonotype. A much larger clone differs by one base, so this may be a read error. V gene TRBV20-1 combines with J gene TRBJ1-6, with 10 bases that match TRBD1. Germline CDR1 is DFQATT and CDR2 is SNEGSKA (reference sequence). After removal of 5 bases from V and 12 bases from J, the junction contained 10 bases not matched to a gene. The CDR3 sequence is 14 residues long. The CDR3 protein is CSASTGGDSLPLHF. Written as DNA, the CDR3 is TGCAGTGCTTCGACAGGGGGCGATAGTTTACCCCTCCACTTT.

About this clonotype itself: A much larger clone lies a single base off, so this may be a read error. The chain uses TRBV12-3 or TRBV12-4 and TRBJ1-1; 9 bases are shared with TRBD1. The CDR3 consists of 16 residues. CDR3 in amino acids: CTSSSGAGTGPLEAFF. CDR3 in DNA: TGTACCAGCAGTTCCGGAGCCGGGACAGGGCCACTTGAAGCTTTCTTT.

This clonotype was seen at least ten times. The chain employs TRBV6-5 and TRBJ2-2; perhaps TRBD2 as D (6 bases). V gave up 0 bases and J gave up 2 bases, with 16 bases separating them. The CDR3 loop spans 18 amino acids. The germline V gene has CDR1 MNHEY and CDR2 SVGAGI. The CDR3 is CASSYSIRDGRNTGELFF. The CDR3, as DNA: TGTGCCAGCAGTTACTCGATTCGGGACGGGAGAAACACCGGGGAGCTGTTTTTT.

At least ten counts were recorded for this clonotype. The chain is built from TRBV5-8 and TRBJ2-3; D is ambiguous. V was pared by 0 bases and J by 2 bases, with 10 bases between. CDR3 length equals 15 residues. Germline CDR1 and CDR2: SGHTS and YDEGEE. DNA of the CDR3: TGTGCCAGCAGCTTGGAGTCATTACTCACAGATACGCAGTATTTT. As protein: CASSLESLLTDTQYF.

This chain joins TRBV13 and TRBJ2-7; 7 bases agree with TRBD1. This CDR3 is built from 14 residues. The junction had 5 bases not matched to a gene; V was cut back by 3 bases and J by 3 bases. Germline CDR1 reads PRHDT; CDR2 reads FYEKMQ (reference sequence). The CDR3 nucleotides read TGTGCCAGCAGCTTTGGGACAGACATCTACGAGCAGTACTTC. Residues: CASSFGTDIYEQYF. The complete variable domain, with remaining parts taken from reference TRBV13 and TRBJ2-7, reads AAGVIQSPRHLIKEKRETATLKCYPIPRHDTVYWYQQGPGQDPQFLISFYEKMQSDKGSIPDRFSAQQFSDYHSELNMSSLELGDSALYFCASSFGTDIYEQYFGPGTRLTVT.

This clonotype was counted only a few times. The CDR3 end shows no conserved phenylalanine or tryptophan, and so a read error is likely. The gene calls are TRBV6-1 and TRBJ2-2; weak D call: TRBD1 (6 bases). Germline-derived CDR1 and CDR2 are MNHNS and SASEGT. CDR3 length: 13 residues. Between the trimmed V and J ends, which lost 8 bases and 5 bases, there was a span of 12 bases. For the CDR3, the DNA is TGTGCCAGCGGCACAGGGTATACCGGGGAGCTGTTTTCT. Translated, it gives CASGTGYTGELFS.

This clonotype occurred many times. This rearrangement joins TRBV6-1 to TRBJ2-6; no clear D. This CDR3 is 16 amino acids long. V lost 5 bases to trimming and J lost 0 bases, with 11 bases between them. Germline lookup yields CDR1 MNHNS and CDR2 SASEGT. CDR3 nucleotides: TGTGCCAGCAGTATAAGGCCGGCCTCTGGGGCCAACGTCCTGACTTTC. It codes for CASSIRPASGANVLTF.

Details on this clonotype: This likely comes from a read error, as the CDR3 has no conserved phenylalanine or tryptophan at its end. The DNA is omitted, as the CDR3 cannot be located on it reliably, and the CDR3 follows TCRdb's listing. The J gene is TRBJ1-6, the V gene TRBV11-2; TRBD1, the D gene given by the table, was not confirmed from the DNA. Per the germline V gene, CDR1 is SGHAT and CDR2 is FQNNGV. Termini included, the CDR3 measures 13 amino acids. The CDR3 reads CASRGGYNSPFHY.

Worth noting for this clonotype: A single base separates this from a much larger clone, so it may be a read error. This CDR3 reads CASSPQGAWGTQCF. CDR3 DNA: TGTGCCAGCAGTCCCCAGGGGGCTTGGGGGACCCAGTGCTTC. The chain employs TRBV28 and TRBJ2-5; TRBD1 matches at 8 bases. This CDR3 comprises 14 residues. Germline CDR1 reads MDHEN; CDR2 reads SYDVKM.

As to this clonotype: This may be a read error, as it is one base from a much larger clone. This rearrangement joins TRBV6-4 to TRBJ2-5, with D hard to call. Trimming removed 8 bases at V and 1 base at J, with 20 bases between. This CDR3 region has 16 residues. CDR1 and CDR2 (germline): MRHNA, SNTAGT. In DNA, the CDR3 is TGTGCCAGCCCCGTGCGAGCGACCGGAATCCAAGAGACCCAGTACTTC. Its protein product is CASPVRATGIQETQYF.